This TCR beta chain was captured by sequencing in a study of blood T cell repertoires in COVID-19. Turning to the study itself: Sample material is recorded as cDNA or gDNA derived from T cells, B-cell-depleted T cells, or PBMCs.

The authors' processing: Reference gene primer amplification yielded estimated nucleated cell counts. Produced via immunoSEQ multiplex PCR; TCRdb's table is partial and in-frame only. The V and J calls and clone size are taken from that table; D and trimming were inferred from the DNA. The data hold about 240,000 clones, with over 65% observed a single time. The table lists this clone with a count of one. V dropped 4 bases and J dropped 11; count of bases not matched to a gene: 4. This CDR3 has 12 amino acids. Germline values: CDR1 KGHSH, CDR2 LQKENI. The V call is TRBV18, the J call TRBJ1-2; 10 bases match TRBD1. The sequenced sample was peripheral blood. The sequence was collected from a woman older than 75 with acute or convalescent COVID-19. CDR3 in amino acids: CASSRGQGRYTF. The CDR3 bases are TGTGCCAGCTCACGGGGACAGGGGAGGTACACCTTC.